A selection of T cell receptor beta chains follows, all from one sample in a study of low-dose radiotherapy and immunotherapy resistance in tumors. One entry per CDR3 protein results from TCRdb running MiXCR on the reads. This repertoire shows about 60,000 distinct CDR3 sequences, about 25% found once; its top ten account for just over 5.5%. The input for sequencing was PBMCs, taken before treatment. The receptors were sampled from a male donor with prostate cancer. Both conserved end residues are part of each CDR3. D genes are given only for firm matches. Where a row states a size, it is once, few, many or the class of an expanded clone; other rows omit it.

D: TRBD1; J: TRBJ2-7; V: TRBV7-9; size: many; CDR3: CASSPPTGGVYEQYF; DNA: TGTGCCAGCAGCCCTCCGACAGGGGGTGTCTACGAGCAGTACTTC
D: TRBD2; J: TRBJ2-2; V: TRBV3-1; size: once; CDR3: CASSRSTRDSGGNTGELFF; DNA: TGTGCCAGCAGCCGTAGTACCCGGGATAGCGGGGGGAACACCGGGGAGCTGTTTTTT
D: .; J: TRBJ2-5; V: TRBV12-3/TRBV12-4; size: many; CDR3: CASSKDLQETQYF; DNA: TGTGCCAGCAGCAAGGACCTCCAAGAGACCCAGTACTTC
D: TRBD2; J: TRBJ2-7; V: TRBV7-6; size: many; CDR3: CASTILAGGLYEQYF; DNA: TGTGCCAGCACCATACTAGCGGGAGGATTATACGAGCAGTACTTC
D: .; J: TRBJ1-3; V: TRBV18; size: .; CDR3: CASSPSLNRLSGNTIYF; DNA: TGTGCCAGCTCACCATCCTTGAACAGGCTTTCTGGAAACACCATATATTTT
D: .; J: TRBJ2-5; V: TRBV10-3; size: .; CDR3: CATLDSNQETQYF; DNA: TGTGCCACGCTGGACAGCAACCAAGAGACCCAGTACTTC
D: TRBD2; J: TRBJ2-1; V: TRBV5-1; size: many; CDR3: CASSALAGGPSEQFF; DNA: TGCGCCAGCAGCGCCCTAGCGGGAGGGCCAAGTGAGCAGTTCTTC
D: TRBD2; J: TRBJ2-1; V: TRBV6-5; size: once; CDR3: CASSREGIEQFF; DNA: TGTGCCAGCAGTAGGGAGGGGATTGAGCAGTTCTTC
D: .; J: TRBJ1-2; V: TRBV6-1; size: .; CDR3: CASSVALGSSGYTF; DNA: TGTGCCAGCAGTGTCGCTTTGGGAAGTAGTGGCTACACCTTC
D: .; J: TRBJ1-6; V: TRBV20-1; size: many; CDR3: CSARQTGTLSSSPLHF; DNA: TGCAGTGCTAGGCAGACCGGGACCCTGTCCAGCTCACCCCTCCACTTT
D: .; J: TRBJ1-6; V: TRBV3-1; size: many; CDR3: CASSQDRNSPLHF; DNA: TGTGCCAGCAGCCAAGATAGGAATTCACCCCTCCACTTT
D: .; J: TRBJ2-1; V: TRBV9; size: few; CDR3: CASSVATGQGSEQFF; DNA: TGTGCCAGCAGCGTAGCTACGGGTCAGGGGAGTGAGCAGTTCTTC
D: .; J: TRBJ2-4; V: TRBV5-1; size: many; CDR3: CASSPDILAKNIQYF; DNA: TGCGCCAGCAGCCCTGACATCTTAGCCAAAAACATTCAGTACTTC
D: .; J: TRBJ1-5; V: TRBV5-8; size: .; CDR3: CASSLGRMSNQPQHF; DNA: TGTGCCAGCAGCTTGGGGAGGATGAGCAATCAGCCCCAGCATTTT
D: .; J: TRBJ1-1; V: TRBV19; size: many; CDR3: CASSIRTTNMNTEAFF; DNA: TGTGCCAGTAGTATTCGGACAACCAACATGAACACTGAAGCTTTCTTT
D: TRBD2; J: TRBJ2-3; V: TRBV6-1; size: .; CDR3: CASRPSGSTDTQYF; DNA: TGTGCCAGCCGTCCTAGCGGGAGCACAGATACGCAGTATTTT
D: .; J: TRBJ1-6; V: TRBV12-3/TRBV12-4; size: .; CDR3: CASKQGERYYNSPLHF; DNA: TGTGCCAGCAAGCAGGGCGAAAGATACTATAATTCACCCCTCCACTTT
D: .; J: TRBJ1-1; V: TRBV2; size: many; CDR3: CASRGQDRSGGAFF; DNA: TGTGCCAGCAGGGGACAAGACAGGAGCGGGGGCGCTTTCTTT
D: .; J: TRBJ2-3; V: TRBV5-1; size: .; CDR3: CASSADTQYF; DNA: TGCGCCAGCAGCGCAGATACGCAGTATTTT
D: TRBD1; J: TRBJ2-7; V: TRBV2; size: many; CDR3: CASSSRGDRGAEQYF; DNA: TGTGCCAGCAGTTCAAGAGGGGACAGGGGAGCCGAGCAGTACTTC
D: .; J: TRBJ1-1; V: TRBV6-6; size: many; CDR3: CASSYDSQLGPEAFF; DNA: TGTGCCAGCAGTTACGACAGCCAGCTCGGACCTGAAGCTTTCTTT
D: .; J: TRBJ2-4; V: TRBV6-6; size: many; CDR3: CASSDGQNRYF; DNA: TGCGCCAGCAGCGACGGACAAAATCGGTACTTC
D: TRBD1; J: TRBJ2-5; V: TRBV3-1; size: .; CDR3: CASSLLGTGVMETQYF; DNA: TGTGCCAGCAGCCTCTTGGGGACAGGGGTGATGGAGACCCAGTACTTC
D: .; J: TRBJ1-4; V: TRBV28; size: few; CDR3: CASSALDSARGKLFFF; DNA: .
D: .; J: TRBJ1-2; V: TRBV5-5; size: many; CDR3: CASSLWGDGGYTF; DNA: TGTGCCAGCAGCTTGTGGGGGGATGGCGGCTACACCTTC
D: .; J: TRBJ1-2; V: TRBV19; size: many; CDR3: CASLQGGGGYTF; DNA: TGTGCCAGCTTACAGGGAGGAGGTGGCTACACCTTC
D: .; J: TRBJ2-5; V: TRBV6-2/TRBV6-3; size: many; CDR3: CASRRPLSGQETQYF; DNA: TGTGCCAGCAGAAGACCCCTCTCGGGGCAAGAGACCCAGTACTTC
D: TRBD1; J: TRBJ1-2; V: TRBV6-2/TRBV6-3; size: few; CDR3: CANTPQGAGWLGGYTF; DNA: TGTGCCAACACCCCACAGGGGGCGGGTTGGCTAGGGGGCTACACCTTC
D: TRBD2; J: TRBJ2-3; V: TRBV5-1; size: many; CDR3: CASSPAGGPLDTQYF; DNA: TGCGCCAGCAGCCCCGCGGGGGGGCCCTTAGATACGCAGTATTTT
D: TRBD1; J: TRBJ2-3; V: TRBV29-1; size: many; CDR3: CSVEAGTGYTDTQYF; DNA: TGCAGCGTTGAAGCCGGGACAGGGTACACAGATACGCAGTATTTT
D: .; J: TRBJ2-7; V: TRBV28; size: many; CDR3: CASSVAGRYEQYF; DNA: TGTGCCAGCAGTGTAGCAGGGCGTTACGAGCAGTACTTC
D: .; J: TRBJ1-6; V: TRBV27; size: many; CDR3: CASSGIGQGGPPLHF; DNA: TGTGCCAGCAGTGGGATCGGGCAGGGAGGTCCACCCCTCCACTTT